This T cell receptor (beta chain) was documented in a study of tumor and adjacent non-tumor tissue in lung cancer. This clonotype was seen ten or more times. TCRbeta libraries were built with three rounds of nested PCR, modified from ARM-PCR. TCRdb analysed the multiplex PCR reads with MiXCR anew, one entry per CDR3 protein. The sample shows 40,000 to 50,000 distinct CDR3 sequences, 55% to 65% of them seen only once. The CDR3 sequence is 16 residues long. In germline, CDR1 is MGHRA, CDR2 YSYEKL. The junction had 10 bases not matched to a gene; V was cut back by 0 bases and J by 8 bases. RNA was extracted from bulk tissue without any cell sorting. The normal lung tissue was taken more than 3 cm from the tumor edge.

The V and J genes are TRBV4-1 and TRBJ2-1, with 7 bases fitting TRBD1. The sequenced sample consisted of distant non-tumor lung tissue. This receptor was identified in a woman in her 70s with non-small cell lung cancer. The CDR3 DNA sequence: TGCGCCAGCAGCCAAGAGTACGACAGGGTACAGGATGAGCAGTTCTTC. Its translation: CASSQEYDRVQDEQFF.